This T cell receptor beta chain was identified in a study of shared clonotypes between healthy human individuals. Deep level was the assay's run setting. Here immunoSEQ multiplex PCR was the method, and the copy in TCRdb shows in-frame clones only, minus some. Here the sample spans about 2 million clones, just under 95% being singletons. Naive CD8 cells, CD45RO-negative and positively selected for CCR7, excluded terminally differentiated effector memory CD45RA+ cells. CDR3 length: 16 residues. CDR1 and CDR2 (germline): SGHDT, YYEEEE. Trimming took off 4 bases at V and 4 bases at J, with 17 bases between the two ends.

Sequencing was done on a sample of naive CD8+ T cells sorted from blood. This receptor was identified in a man between 18 and 29 years old in good health. V is TRBV5-6 and J is TRBJ2-2; maybe TRBD1 (6 bases). The CDR3 sequence is CASSPGRGSVTGELFF. The CDR3 DNA follows: TGTGCCAGCAGCCCAGGCAGGGGTTCAGTCACCGGGGAGCTGTTTTTT.